This TCR beta chain is from a study of blood T cell repertoires in COVID-19. Study as a whole: Donors in the United States, Italy and Spain gave samples during acute or convalescent COVID-19. PBMCs, B-cell-depleted T cells, or T cells provided the cDNA or gDNA that made up the material.

As processed by the authors: Estimation of nucleated cell counts relied on the amplification of reference gene primers. Sequencing used immunoSEQ multiplex PCR; TCRdb keeps in-frame clones, though not all of them. That table supplies the V and J calls and clone size; D and trimming were determined from the DNA. The table has about 120,000 clones, approximately 90% seen once. This clone occurred once. Germline loops: CDR1 SGHRS, CDR2 YFSETQ. The trim removed 1 base at V and 2 bases at J, leaving 8 bases unmatched. The CDR3 has 18 amino acids. The chain combines TRBV5-1 with TRBJ1-4; 10 bases are a match to TRBD1. The sequencing input was peripheral blood. This sequence was found in a human donor with active COVID-19. The donor label of this sample is uncertain. In DNA, the CDR3 is TGCGCCAGCAGCTTGTGGGCCGGGACAGGGGTGACTAATGAAAAACTGTTTTTT. Encoded protein: CASSLWAGTGVTNEKLFF. The whole variable domain, remainder taken from reference TRBV5-1 and TRBJ1-4, is KAGVTQTPRYLIKTRGQQVTLSCSPISGHRSVSWYQQTPGQGLQFLFEYFSETQRNKGNFPGRFSGRQFSNSRSEMNVSTLELGDSALYLCASSLWAGTGVTNEKLFFGSGTQLSVL.